The rows below give T cell receptor beta chains drawn from one sample of a study of blood T cell repertoires in COVID-19. Profiling relied on immunoSEQ multiplex PCR, and the TCRdb table lists in-frame clones only, not all of them. The repertoire includes around 160,000 clones, around nine tenths of them detected once, and about 2.3% sits in the top ten. Sequencing was performed on peripheral blood. These receptor sequences come from a human donor in a cohort sampled during active COVID-19. Each CDR3 is given with its conserved first and last residue. Fields, in order: V gene, D gene, clone size, J gene, CDR3 DNA, CDR3 protein. A D gene is named only where the DNA matches it firmly. Clone size is shown for a subset of rows, as once, few, many or a class of expanded clone.

v_call: TRBV7-9
d_call: -
clone_size: -
j_call: TRBJ2-2
cdr3_nt: TGTGCCAGCAGCTTAGCTTCGACATTCGGGGAGCTGTTTTTT
cdr3_aa: CASSLASTFGELFF

v_call: TRBV19
d_call: -
clone_size: -
j_call: TRBJ2-1
cdr3_nt: TGTGCCAGTAGTATCGAAGCGAGCTCCTACAATGAGCAGTTCTTC
cdr3_aa: CASSIEASSYNEQFF

v_call: TRBV21-1
d_call: -
clone_size: -
j_call: TRBJ2-5
cdr3_nt: TGTGCCAGCAGCAAACTGAGCGGGGAAGAGACCCAGTACTTC
cdr3_aa: CASSKLSGEETQYF

v_call: TRBV28
d_call: TRBD1
clone_size: once
j_call: TRBJ2-2
cdr3_nt: TGTGCCAGCAGTTTAAGGGGGCCCAGGGGCGGGGAGCTGTTTTTT
cdr3_aa: CASSLRGPRGGELFF

v_call: TRBV5-1
d_call: -
clone_size: once
j_call: TRBJ2-2
cdr3_nt: TGCGCCAGCAGCTTGGGGAGAAACAGGGCCGGGGAGCTGTTTTTT
cdr3_aa: CASSLGRNRAGELFF

v_call: TRBV1
d_call: -
clone_size: -
j_call: TRBJ2-1
cdr3_nt: TGCACCAGCAGCCAAGAAAGGACGGCGCGGGGTAGCTCCTACAATGAGCAGTTCTTC
cdr3_aa: CTSSQERTARGSSYNEQFF

v_call: TRBV6-6
d_call: -
clone_size: -
j_call: TRBJ2-7
cdr3_nt: TGTGCCAGCAGTTACTTCGAGTCCAGGCACGAGCAGTACTTC
cdr3_aa: CASSYFESRHEQYF

v_call: TRBV18
d_call: TRBD1
clone_size: -
j_call: TRBJ1-4
cdr3_nt: TGTGCCAGCTCACCAGGGCTACAGGGGGAAAAACTGTTTTTT
cdr3_aa: CASSPGLQGEKLFF

v_call: TRBV7-9
d_call: -
clone_size: many
j_call: TRBJ1-5
cdr3_nt: TGTGCCAGCAGCTTGGGAGGCTATAGCAATCAGCCCCAGCATTTT
cdr3_aa: CASSLGGYSNQPQHF

v_call: TRBV2
d_call: TRBD2
clone_size: -
j_call: TRBJ2-1
cdr3_nt: TGTGCCAGCAGTACTAGCGGGAGCTCCTACAATGAGCAGTTCTTC
cdr3_aa: CASSTSGSSYNEQFF

v_call: TRBV7-9
d_call: TRBD2
clone_size: -
j_call: TRBJ2-1
cdr3_nt: TGTGCCAGCAGCTCCAGAGGGACTAGCGGCTACAATGAGCAGTTCTTC
cdr3_aa: CASSSRGTSGYNEQFF

v_call: TRBV28
d_call: -
clone_size: -
j_call: TRBJ1-2
cdr3_nt: TGTGCCAGCAGACCCCTGGGAGGCAGAACCTATGGCTACACCTTC
cdr3_aa: CASRPLGGRTYGYTF

v_call: TRBV6-2/TRBV6-3
d_call: TRBD2
clone_size: few
j_call: TRBJ2-2
cdr3_nt: TGTGCCAGCAGTAGCGGGATGACGCCCGGGGAGCTGTTTTTT
cdr3_aa: CASSSGMTPGELFF

v_call: TRBV7-6
d_call: -
clone_size: few
j_call: TRBJ1-3
cdr3_nt: TGTGCCAGCAGCCTGACAGTTAGAGGAAACACCATATATTTT
cdr3_aa: CASSLTVRGNTIYF

v_call: TRBV19
d_call: -
clone_size: -
j_call: TRBJ1-1
cdr3_nt: TGTGCCAGCCGACGACAGAACACTGAAGCTTTCTTT
cdr3_aa: CASRRQNTEAFF

v_call: TRBV7-3
d_call: -
clone_size: -
j_call: TRBJ2-7
cdr3_nt: TGTGCCAGCAGCTTAACTACAGGCTCGAAATACGAGCAGTACTTC
cdr3_aa: CASSLTTGSKYEQYF

v_call: TRBV7-2
d_call: TRBD1
clone_size: -
j_call: TRBJ2-5
cdr3_nt: TGTGCCAGCAGCTCGAGGGGGCCAGGGGAGACCCAGTACTTC
cdr3_aa: CASSSRGPGETQYF

v_call: TRBV29-1
d_call: -
clone_size: once
j_call: TRBJ2-7
cdr3_nt: TGCAGCGTGGGTTTCGCGGCCGGGGGCGAGCAGTACTTC
cdr3_aa: CSVGFAAGGEQYF

v_call: TRBV5-6
d_call: TRBD1
clone_size: -
j_call: TRBJ1-2
cdr3_nt: TGTGCCAGCAGCTTGTCACAGGGGTATGGCTACACCTTC
cdr3_aa: CASSLSQGYGYTF

v_call: TRBV3-1/TRBV3-2
d_call: TRBD1
clone_size: -
j_call: TRBJ2-1
cdr3_nt: TGTGCCAGCAGCCAGACGGGCTACAGGGGAACGAATGAGCAGTTCTTC
cdr3_aa: CASSQTGYRGTNEQFF

v_call: TRBV5-1
d_call: -
clone_size: -
j_call: TRBJ1-2
cdr3_nt: TGCGCCAGCAGCTTGGAGGGACAAAACTATGGCTACACCTTC
cdr3_aa: CASSLEGQNYGYTF

v_call: TRBV27
d_call: TRBD1
clone_size: -
j_call: TRBJ1-5
cdr3_nt: TGTGCCAGCAGCCGACAGGGGGGGTGGCCCCAGCATTTT
cdr3_aa: CASSRQGGWPQHF

v_call: TRBV4-3
d_call: TRBD1
clone_size: -
j_call: TRBJ2-7
cdr3_nt: TGCGCCAGCAGCCAAGACAGGGGGCCCTACGAGCAGTACTTC
cdr3_aa: CASSQDRGPYEQYF

v_call: TRBV7-6
d_call: -
clone_size: -
j_call: TRBJ2-7
cdr3_nt: TGTGCCAGCAGCCCCACGGCCTACGAGCAGTACTTC
cdr3_aa: CASSPTAYEQYF

v_call: TRBV19
d_call: -
clone_size: -
j_call: TRBJ2-7
cdr3_nt: TGTGCCAGTAGACGCCAAGGGGCGAGCTACGAGCAGTACTTC
cdr3_aa: CASRRQGASYEQYF

v_call: TRBV19
d_call: -
clone_size: -
j_call: TRBJ2-1
cdr3_nt: TGTGCCAGTAGTCCCGGGACATGGACGAGCAATGAGCAGTTCTTC
cdr3_aa: CASSPGTWTSNEQFF

v_call: TRBV4-1
d_call: -
clone_size: -
j_call: TRBJ2-5
cdr3_nt: TGCGCCAGCAGCCCCCCCGGGAGTGGGGCACTGGGGACCCAGTACTTC
cdr3_aa: CASSPPGSGALGTQYF

v_call: TRBV10-1
d_call: -
clone_size: -
j_call: TRBJ2-5
cdr3_nt: TGCGCCAGCAGAGACAATACAGGTGGAATACAAGAGACCCAGTACTTC
cdr3_aa: CASRDNTGGIQETQYF

v_call: TRBV12-3/TRBV12-4
d_call: -
clone_size: -
j_call: TRBJ2-5
cdr3_nt: TGTGCCAGCAGTTTAGATACAGAGGAGACCCAGTACTTC
cdr3_aa: CASSLDTEETQYF

v_call: TRBV7-3
d_call: TRBD2
clone_size: -
j_call: TRBJ2-7
cdr3_nt: TGTGCCAGCCCCATATCGCGGGAGAGGTTCTACGAGCAGTACTTC
cdr3_aa: CASPISRERFYEQYF

v_call: TRBV5-4
d_call: -
clone_size: -
j_call: TRBJ1-4
cdr3_nt: TGTGCCAGCAGCCGACTTCAGGGAACTAATGAAAAACTGTTTTTT
cdr3_aa: CASSRLQGTNEKLFF

v_call: TRBV6-2/TRBV6-3
d_call: TRBD1
clone_size: -
j_call: TRBJ1-4
cdr3_nt: TGTGCCAGCAGCACCCCGGGACAGCAAAATGAAAAACTGTTTTTT
cdr3_aa: CASSTPGQQNEKLFF

v_call: TRBV12-3/TRBV12-4
d_call: TRBD1
clone_size: -
j_call: TRBJ1-4
cdr3_nt: TGTGCCAGCAGTTTCGGGACAGGGGAAAAACTGTTTTTT
cdr3_aa: CASSFGTGEKLFF